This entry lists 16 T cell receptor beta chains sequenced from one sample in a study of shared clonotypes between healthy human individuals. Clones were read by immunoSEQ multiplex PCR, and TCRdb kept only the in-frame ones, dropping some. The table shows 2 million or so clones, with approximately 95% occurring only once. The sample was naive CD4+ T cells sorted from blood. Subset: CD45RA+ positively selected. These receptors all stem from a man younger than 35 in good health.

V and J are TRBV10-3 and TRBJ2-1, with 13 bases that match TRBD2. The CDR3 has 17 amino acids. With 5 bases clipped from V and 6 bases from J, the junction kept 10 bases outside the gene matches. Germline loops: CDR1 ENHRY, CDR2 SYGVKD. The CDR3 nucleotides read TGTGCCATCAGTCGGGTAATTGGGACTAGCGGGACCAATGAGCAGTTCTTC. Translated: CAISRVIGTSGTNEQFF.

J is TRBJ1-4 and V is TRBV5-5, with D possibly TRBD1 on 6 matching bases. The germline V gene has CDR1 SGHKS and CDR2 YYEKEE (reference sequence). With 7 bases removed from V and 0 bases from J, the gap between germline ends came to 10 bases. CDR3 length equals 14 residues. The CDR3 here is CASARGATNEKLFF. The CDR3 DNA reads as TGTGCCAGCGCAAGGGGGGCAACTAATGAAAAACTGTTTTTT.

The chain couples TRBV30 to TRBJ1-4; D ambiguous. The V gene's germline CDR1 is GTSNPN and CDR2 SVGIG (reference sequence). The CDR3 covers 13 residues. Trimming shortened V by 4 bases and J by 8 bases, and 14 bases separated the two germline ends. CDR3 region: CAWTQFGGEKLFF. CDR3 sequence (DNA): TGTGCCTGGACCCAGTTTGGCGGGGAAAAACTGTTTTTT.

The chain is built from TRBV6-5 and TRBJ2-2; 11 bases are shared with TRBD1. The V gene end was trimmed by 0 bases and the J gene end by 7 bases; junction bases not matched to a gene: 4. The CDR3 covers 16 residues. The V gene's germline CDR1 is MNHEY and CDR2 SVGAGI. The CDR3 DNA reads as TGTGCCAGCAGTTACTCGGACAGGGGGCTTGGCGGGGAGCTGTTTTTT. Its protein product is CASSYSDRGLGGELFF.

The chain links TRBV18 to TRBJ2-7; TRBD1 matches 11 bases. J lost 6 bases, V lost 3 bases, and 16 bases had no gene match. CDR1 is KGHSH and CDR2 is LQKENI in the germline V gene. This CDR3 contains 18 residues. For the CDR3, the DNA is TGTGCCAGCTCACCTGCCGGGACAGGGGGTCTGGCGGGAAGCGAGCAGTACTTC. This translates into CASSPAGTGGLAGSEQYF.

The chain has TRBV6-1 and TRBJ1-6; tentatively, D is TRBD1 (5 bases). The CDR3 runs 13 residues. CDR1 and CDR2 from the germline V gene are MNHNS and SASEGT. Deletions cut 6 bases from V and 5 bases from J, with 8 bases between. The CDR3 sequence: CASRGLHNSPLHF. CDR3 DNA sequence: TGTGCCAGCAGGGGGCTCCATAATTCACCCCTCCACTTT.

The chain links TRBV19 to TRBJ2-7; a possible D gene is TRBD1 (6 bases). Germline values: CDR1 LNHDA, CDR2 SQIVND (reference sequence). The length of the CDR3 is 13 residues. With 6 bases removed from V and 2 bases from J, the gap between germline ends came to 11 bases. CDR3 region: CASRQQGTYEQYF. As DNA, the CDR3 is TGTGCCAGTAGGCAACAGGGAACCTACGAGCAGTACTTC.

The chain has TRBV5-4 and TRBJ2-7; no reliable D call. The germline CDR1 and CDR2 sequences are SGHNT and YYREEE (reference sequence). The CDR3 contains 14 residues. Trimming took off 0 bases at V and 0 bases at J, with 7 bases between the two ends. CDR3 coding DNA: TGTGCCAGCAGCTTGGCCGGAAACTCCTACGAGCAGTACTTC. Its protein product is CASSLAGNSYEQYF.

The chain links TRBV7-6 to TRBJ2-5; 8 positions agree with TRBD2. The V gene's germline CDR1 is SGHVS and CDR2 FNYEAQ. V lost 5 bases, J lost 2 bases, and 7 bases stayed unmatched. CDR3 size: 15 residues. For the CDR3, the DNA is TGTGCCAGCAGCCTCCCCGGGGGGGGACAAGAGACCCAGTACTTC. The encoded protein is CASSLPGGGQETQYF.

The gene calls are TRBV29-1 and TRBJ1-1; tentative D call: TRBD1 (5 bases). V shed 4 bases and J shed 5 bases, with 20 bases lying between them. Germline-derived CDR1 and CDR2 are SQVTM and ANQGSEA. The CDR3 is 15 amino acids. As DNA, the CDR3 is TGCAGCGTTGTTCGACAGTCCCTTACTATTACTGAAGCTTTCTTT. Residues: CSVVRQSLTITEAFF. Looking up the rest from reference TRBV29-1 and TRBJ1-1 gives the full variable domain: SAVISQKPSRDICQRGTSLTIQCQVDSQVTMMFWYRQQPGQSLTLIATANQGSEATYESGFVIDKFPISRPNLTFSTLTVSNMSPEDSSIYLCSVVRQSLTITEAFFGQGTRLTVV.

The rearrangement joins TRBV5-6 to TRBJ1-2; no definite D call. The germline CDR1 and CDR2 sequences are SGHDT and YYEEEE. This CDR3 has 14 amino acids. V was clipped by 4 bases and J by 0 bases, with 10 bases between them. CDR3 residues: CASSLGGANYGYTF. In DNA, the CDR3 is TGTGCCAGCAGCCTCGGTGGGGCTAACTATGGCTACACCTTC. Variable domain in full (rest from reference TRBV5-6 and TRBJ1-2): DAGVTQSPTHLIKTRGQQVTLRCSPKSGHDTVSWYQQALGQGPQFIFQYYEEEERQRGNFPDRFSGHQFPNYSSELNVNALLLGDSALYLCASSLGGANYGYTFGSGTRLTVV.

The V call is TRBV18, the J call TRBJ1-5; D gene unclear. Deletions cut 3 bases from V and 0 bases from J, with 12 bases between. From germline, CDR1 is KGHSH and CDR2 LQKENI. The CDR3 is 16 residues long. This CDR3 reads CASSPSTRDSNQPQHF. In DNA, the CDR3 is TGTGCCAGCTCACCCTCGACTCGAGATAGCAATCAGCCCCAGCATTTT.

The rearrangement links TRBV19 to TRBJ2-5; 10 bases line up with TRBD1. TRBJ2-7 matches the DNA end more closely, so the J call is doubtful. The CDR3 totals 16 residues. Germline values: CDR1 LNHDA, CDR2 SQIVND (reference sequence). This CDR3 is CASSPIGSGQGYEQYF. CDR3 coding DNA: TGTGCCAGTAGCCCTATTGGGTCGGGACAGGGGTACGAGCAGTACTTC.

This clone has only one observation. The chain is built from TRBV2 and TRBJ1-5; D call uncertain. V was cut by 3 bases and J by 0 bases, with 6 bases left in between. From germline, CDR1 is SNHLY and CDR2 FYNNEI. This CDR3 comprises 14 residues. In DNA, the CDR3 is TGTGCCAGCAGTGAGCCTTTTAGCAATCAGCCCCAGCATTTT. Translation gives CASSEPFSNQPQHF.

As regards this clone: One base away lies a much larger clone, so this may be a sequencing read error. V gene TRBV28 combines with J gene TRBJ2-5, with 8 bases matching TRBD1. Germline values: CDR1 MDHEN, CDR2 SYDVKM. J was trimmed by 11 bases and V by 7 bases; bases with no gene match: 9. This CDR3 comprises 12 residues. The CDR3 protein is CASNTQGAAQYF. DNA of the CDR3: TGTGCCAGCAACACCCAGGGGGCTGCGCAGTACTTC.

CDR3 DNA: TGTGCCAGTAGTACCCCGACAGGGAGCATGGGAACTGAAGCTTTCTTT. This encodes CASSTPTGSMGTEAFF. The chain recombines TRBV19 with TRBJ1-1; 7 bases line up with TRBD1. The germline CDR1 and CDR2 sequences are LNHDA and SQIVND (reference sequence). The CDR3 consists of 16 residues. J lost 5 bases, V lost 4 bases, and 13 bases had no gene match.